This TCR beta chain was sequenced during a study of naive and memory T cell subsets. At least ten counts were recorded for this clonotype. Germline lookup yields CDR1 MNHEY and CDR2 SMNVEV (reference sequence). The V end was cut by 7 bases, the J end by 4 bases, with 16 bases between. The CDR3 length is 15 residues. Treatment given: skin biopsy from PPD injection site in Mantoux-positive individual. The library had UMIs added by 3' ligation of an oligonucleotide to TCR cDNA. Ligated cDNA underwent four rounds of PCR with nested alpha and beta constant region primers and SP2. TCRdb itself ran the UMI-ligation and nested PCR reads through MiXCR, one entry per CDR3 protein. The sample has tens of thousands of distinct CDR3 sequences; approximately 7.1% are singletons.

This sequence originates from an adult in good health. The sequenced sample was skin, obtained from a tuberculin skin test site. The chain joins TRBV27 to TRBJ2-2, with D possibly matching TRBD1 (7 bases). CDR3 DNA sequence: TGTGCCAGCACGGCCTGGCAGGGGGGCACCGGGGAGCTGTTTTTT. Encoded protein: CASTAWQGGTGELFF.